What follows are 21 T cell receptor beta chains derived from one specimen sequenced in a study of control samples from healthy donors and cancer patients. Profiled with immunoSEQ multiplex PCR; TCRdb holds only in-frame clones, not every one. The top ten clones hold roughly 1.5% of a sample with over 150,000 clones, 85% to 95% of them seen once. Sequenced input: blood. These receptors were taken from a young man in good health.

This chain links TRBV7-6 with TRBJ1-6; D remains ambiguous. This CDR3 spans 13 amino acids. CDR1 and CDR2 (germline): SGHVS, FNYEAQ. Between the trimmed V and J ends, which lost 7 bases and 9 bases, there was a span of 13 bases. DNA of the CDR3: TGTGCCAGCAAGCTTACGGAGGCTTCACCCCTCCACTTT. Translated, it gives CASKLTEASPLHF.

The chain uses TRBV10-1 and TRBJ2-1, with D perhaps TRBD1 or TRBD2 (5 bases each). V was cut by 3 bases and J by 5 bases, with 8 bases left in between. Germline V gene lookup returns CDR1 WNHNN and CDR2 SYGVQD (reference sequence). The CDR3 spans 13 residues. CDR3 sequence: CASSERGDNEQFF. The CDR3 DNA reads as TGCGCCAGCAGTGAAAGGGGAGACAATGAGCAGTTCTTC.

The chain employs TRBV3-1 (or the pseudogene TRBV3-2) and TRBJ2-5; 7 nucleotides line up with TRBD2. V lost 4 bases to trimming and J lost 0 bases; unmatched junction nucleotides: 8. Germline V lookup: CDR1 LGHDT, CDR2 YNNKEL (reference sequence). This CDR3 is built from 16 residues. The CDR3 loop reads CASSRISGLYQETQYF. In DNA form, the CDR3 reads TGTGCCAGCAGCCGCATTAGCGGGCTGTACCAAGAGACCCAGTACTTC.

This chain uses TRBV2 with TRBJ1-2; 8 positions agree with TRBD1. The length of the CDR3 is 15 residues. V lost 7 bases and J lost 4; bases outside the gene matches: 11. The germline CDR1 and CDR2 sequences are SNHLY and FYNNEI. As DNA, the CDR3 is TGTGCCAGCAACGAAGGACAGGGAGGAGGCTATGGCTACACCTTC. It translates to CASNEGQGGGYGYTF. The full variable domain, with the rest looked up from reference TRBV2 and TRBJ1-2, is EPEVTQTPSHQVTQMGQEVILRCVPISNHLYFYWYRQILGQKVEFLVSFYNNEISEKSEIFDDQFSVERPDGSNFTLKIRSTKLEDSAMYFCASNEGQGGGYGYTFGSGTRLTVV.

CDR3 amino acids: CASSLARNEKLFF. As DNA, the CDR3 is TGTGCCAGCTCTTTGGCACGAAATGAAAAACTGTTTTTT. The rearrangement uses TRBV18 and TRBJ1-4; D is unresolved. Germline V gene data show CDR1 as KGHSH and CDR2 as LQKENI. The V and J ends lost 6 bases and 5 bases respectively, with 10 bases between them. The CDR3 extends over 13 amino acids. Variable domain in full (rest from reference TRBV18 and TRBJ1-4): NAGVMQNPRHLVRRRGQEARLRCSPMKGHSHVYWYRQLPEEGLKFMVYLQKENIIDESGMPKERFSAEFPKEGPSILRIQQVVRGDSAAYFCASSLARNEKLFFGSGTQLSVL.

J is TRBJ2-1 and V is TRBV5-1; 13 bases align to TRBD2. Germline V CDR1 and CDR2: SGHRS, YFSETQ. The CDR3 is 15 residues long. Trimming cost V 5 bases and J 2 bases; bases outside gene matches: 1. CDR3 residues: CASRTSGGTYNEQFF. CDR3 DNA: TGCGCCAGCAGGACTAGCGGGGGGACCTACAATGAGCAGTTCTTC.

This rearrangement joins TRBV19 to TRBJ1-6, with unresolved D. There are 13 residues in the CDR3. Per the germline V gene, CDR1 is LNHDA and CDR2 is SQIVND (reference sequence). The V gene lost 5 bases and the J gene lost 10 bases, with 12 bases spanning the gap. This CDR3 reads CASSLGGESPLHF. The CDR3 bases are TGTGCCAGTAGTCTCGGTGGGGAGTCACCCCTCCACTTT.

The V call is TRBV19, the J call TRBJ2-5, with TRBD2 identical over 15 bases. V shed 3 bases and J 4 bases; nucleotides not matched to a gene: 0. The CDR3 sequence is 15 residues long. CDR1 is LNHDA, CDR2 SQIVND, per germline (reference sequence). The CDR3 region is CASSMGLAGGETQYF. CDR3 DNA sequence: TGTGCCAGTAGTATGGGACTAGCGGGGGGAGAGACCCAGTACTTC.

V and J are TRBV19 and TRBJ1-5, with D possibly TRBD1 on 5 matching bases. The CDR3 sequence is 14 residues long. Germline CDR1 reads LNHDA; CDR2 reads SQIVND (reference sequence). Trimming pared 6 bases from V and 0 bases from J, leaving 9 bases between. This CDR3 reads CASSYGGSNQPQHF. In DNA, the CDR3 is TGTGCCAGTAGCTATGGGGGTAGCAATCAGCCCCAGCATTTT. Full variable domain (rest looked up from reference TRBV19 and TRBJ1-5): DGGITQSPKYLFRKEGQNVTLSCEQNLNHDAMYWYRQDPGQGLRLIYYSQIVNDFQKGDIAEGYSVSREKKESFPLTVTSAQKNPTAFYLCASSYGGSNQPQHFGDGTRLSIL.

This chain joins TRBV4-1 and TRBJ2-1; no firm D call. In germline, CDR1 is MGHRA, CDR2 YSYEKL. Trimming removed 3 bases from V and 10 bases from J, with 13 bases in between. CDR3 length: 13 residues. The DNA for the CDR3 is TGCGCCAGCAGCCACCCCTGGCCCCGAGAGCAGTTCTTC. Protein product: CASSHPWPREQFF.

The chain has TRBV4-2 and TRBJ2-3; TRBD2 agrees at 7 bases. There are 13 residues in the CDR3. Germline CDR1 LGHNA, CDR2 YNFKEQ. V lost 6 bases and J lost 1; bases outside the gene matches: 1. CDR3 nucleotide sequence: TGTGCCAGCAGTGGGGGGGGCACAGATACGCAGTATTTT. It translates to CASSGGGTDTQYF.

The chain combines TRBV27 with TRBJ2-2; D unclear. The CDR3 totals 11 residues. Germline CDR1 is MNHEY and CDR2 is SMNVEV (reference sequence). Trimming shortened V by 8 bases and J by 7 bases, and 8 bases separated the two germline ends. CDR3 nucleotides: TGTGCCAGCCTAAGTGGCGGGGAGCTGTTTTTT. Its protein is CASLSGGELFF.

The chain is built from TRBV5-4 and TRBJ2-2; the D gene is possibly TRBD2 (7 bases). The CDR3 has 15 amino acids. Trimming took off 7 bases at V and 4 bases at J, with 17 bases between the two ends. Germline lookup yields CDR1 SGHNT and CDR2 YYREEE (reference sequence). The CDR3 is CASEQWGGGTGELFF. CDR3 DNA sequence: TGTGCCAGCGAACAATGGGGAGGGGGCACCGGGGAGCTGTTTTTT.

The chain has TRBV15 and TRBJ1-1, with 8 nucleotides matching TRBD1. This CDR3 contains 14 residues. V was clipped by 5 bases and J by 4 bases; unmatched bases: 6. The V gene's germline CDR1 is LNHNV and CDR2 YYDKDF (reference sequence). The CDR3 loop is CATSERQGSTEAFF. The CDR3 DNA follows: TGTGCCACCAGCGAGAGACAGGGGAGCACTGAAGCTTTCTTT.

This clone was seen only once. V usage is TRBV2 and J usage is TRBJ1-5, with TRBD1 as a possible D gene (6 bases). V lost 5 bases and J lost 9, with 20 bases in between. The V gene's germline CDR1 is SNHLY and CDR2 FYNNEI. The CDR3 contains 15 residues. The CDR3 DNA sequence: TGTGCCAGCAGTCAGGACAGACCCGCCACTGGGCCCCAGCATTTT. Protein product: CASSQDRPATGPQHF.

This chain links TRBV7-3 with TRBJ2-3; D is unclear. V lost 1 base, J lost 5 bases, and 19 bases lay in between. This CDR3 has 17 residues. Per the germline V gene, CDR1 is SGHTA and CDR2 is FQGTGA. CDR3 DNA: TGTGCCAGCAGCTTAAGTACCACTCCTGGTGGGGAAGATACGCAGTATTTT. It yields the protein CASSLSTTPGGEDTQYF.

This rearrangement joins TRBV5-1 to TRBJ2-1, with 12 bases matching TRBD2. V shed 0 bases, J shed 9 bases, and the junction held 7 bases outside the gene matches. Germline V gene data show CDR1 as SGHRS and CDR2 as YFSETQ. The CDR3 sequence is 16 residues long. The CDR3 protein is CASSLGLAGGPSEQFF. CDR3 coding DNA: TGCGCCAGCAGCTTGGGGCTAGCGGGGGGGCCGAGTGAGCAGTTCTTC.

J is TRBJ2-1 and V is TRBV11-2, with no clear D. The V gene's germline CDR1 is SGHAT and CDR2 FQNNGV. V lost 8 bases and J lost 10, with 3 bases in between. This CDR3 has 8 residues. DNA of the CDR3: TGTGCCAGCGGGGAGCAGTTCTTC. It codes for CASGEQFF.

The rearrangement joins TRBV5-1 to TRBJ2-3; the match to TRBD1 covers 10 bases. The trim removed 4 bases at V and 9 bases at J, leaving 5 bases unmatched. Per the germline V gene, CDR1 is SGHRS and CDR2 is YFSETQ. The CDR3 contains 13 residues. Here the CDR3 reads CASSGGDRGTQYF. The CDR3 nucleotides read TGCGCCAGCAGCGGGGGGGACAGGGGCACGCAGTATTTT.

The chain is built from TRBV15 and TRBJ2-7; tentatively, D is TRBD1 (6 bases). Germline V gives CDR1 LNHNV, CDR2 YYDKDF (reference sequence). This CDR3 contains 15 residues. Trimming pared 6 bases from V and 2 bases from J, leaving 17 bases between. The CDR3 region is CATRTRQDRTYEQYF. CDR3 nucleotides: TGTGCCACCAGAACAAGACAGGATCGTACCTACGAGCAGTACTTC. Filled out from reference TRBV15 and TRBJ2-7, the complete variable domain reads DAMVIQNPRYQVTQFGKPVTLSCSQTLNHNVMYWYQQKSSQAPKLLFHYYDKDFNNEADTPDNFQSRRPNTSFCFLDIRSPGLGDTAMYLCATRTRQDRTYEQYFGPGTRLTVT.

This chain connects TRBV5-6 to TRBJ2-1; D is ambiguous. The CDR3 spans 11 residues. The V gene lost 0 bases and the J gene lost 9 bases, with 4 bases spanning the gap. Germline CDR1 SGHDT, CDR2 YYEEEE. CDR3 protein: CASSLGGEQFF. The CDR3 region has the DNA TGTGCCAGCAGCTTGGGAGGTGAGCAGTTCTTC.